The 22 T cell receptor beta chains below all came from one sample that was sequenced in a study of cytomegalovirus exposure and HLA in healthy donors. It was with 60 Vbeta and 13 Jbeta primers that the PCR ran. Generated by immunoSEQ multiplex PCR, the TCRdb table keeps only in-frame clones and is missing some. The data contain 100,000 to 150,000 clones, more than 75% of them seen just once; the ten biggest clones take up approximately 4.7%. Sequencing was done on a sample of PBMCs. These TCRs come from a young woman in good health and CMV-seronegative.

This sequence joins TRBV5-4 and TRBJ2-2; 11 bases are shared with TRBD2. CDR3 length: 18 amino acids. V trimming: 0 bases; J trimming: 3 bases; junction bases outside the gene matches: 7. From germline, CDR1 is SGHNT and CDR2 YYREEE (reference sequence). The CDR3 nucleotides are TGTGCCAGCAGCTTGGCTTCTAGCGGGAGGTTGTACACCGGGGAGCTGTTTTTT. Amino acids: CASSLASSGRLYTGELFF.

The gene calls are TRBV10-3 and TRBJ2-5; TRBD2 matches 7 bases. The germline CDR1 and CDR2 sequences are ENHRY and SYGVKD. The length of the CDR3 is 13 residues. Trimming cost V 4 bases and J 3 bases; bases outside gene matches: 2. CDR3 in DNA: TGTGCCATCAGTGGAGCGGGAAAAGAGACCCAGTACTTC. It codes for CAISGAGKETQYF.

The V call is TRBV30, the J call TRBJ1-6; the match to TRBD1 covers 8 bases. This CDR3 comprises 13 residues. The germline CDR1 and CDR2 sequences are GTSNPN and SVGIG (reference sequence). V was pared by 4 bases and J by 7 bases, with 3 bases of the junction left unmatched. In DNA, the CDR3 is TGTGCCTGGAACAGACAGGGGAATTCACCCCTCCACTTT. This encodes CAWNRQGNSPLHF.

The V call is TRBV19, the J call TRBJ2-7; TRBD2 might be the D (6 bases). Trimming removed 11 bases at V and 7 bases at J, with 21 bases between. The CDR3 has 13 residues. The germline V gene encodes CDR1 LNHDA and CDR2 SQIVND (reference sequence). This chain's CDR3 is CARPGTGVIEQYF. The CDR3 DNA reads TGTGCCCGCCCTGGGACGGGAGTTATAGAGCAGTACTTC.

The chain is built from TRBV28 and TRBJ2-7, with TRBD2 matching 9 bases. The CDR3 spans 17 residues. The trim removed 4 bases at V and 2 bases at J, leaving 12 bases unmatched. Germline assignment: CDR1 MDHEN and CDR2 SYDVKM. For the CDR3, the DNA is TGTGCCAGCAGTTCACCCTACTTAGGCGGGGGGGCCTACGAGCAGTACTTC. Translating it yields CASSSPYLGGGAYEQYF.

This chain connects TRBV13 to TRBJ1-2, with D perhaps matching TRBD1 (6 bases). The CDR3 contains 15 residues. Germline V CDR1 and CDR2: PRHDT, FYEKMQ (reference sequence). The V end lost 1 base, the J end lost 5 bases, and 14 bases lay between the germline ends. CDR3: CASSLAQGSPYGYTF. In DNA, the CDR3 is TGTGCCAGCAGCTTAGCTCAGGGGAGCCCGTATGGCTACACCTTC.

The rearrangement uses TRBV19 and TRBJ2-1; 9 nucleotides line up with TRBD2. J was trimmed by 0 bases and V by 8 bases; bases with no gene match: 11. Germline V CDR1 and CDR2: LNHDA, SQIVND (reference sequence). The CDR3 runs 17 residues. CDR3 DNA sequence: TGTGCCAGTGCAATATCTCATAGCGGGGGCTCCTACAATGAGCAGTTCTTC. It specifies CASAISHSGGSYNEQFF.

This chain connects TRBV7-9 to TRBJ2-3; a possible D gene is TRBD2 (5 bases). CDR3 length equals 14 residues. V was clipped by 5 bases and J by 6 bases, with 15 bases between them. The germline CDR1 and CDR2 sequences are SEHNR and FQNEAQ (reference sequence). CDR3 nucleotides: TGTGCCAGCAGCACCCCTGCGGGTTGGGATACGCAGTATTTT. Translating it yields CASSTPAGWDTQYF.

As to this clone: Within the sample, other DNA sequences also encode this same CDR3. The chain carries TRBV5-1 and TRBJ1-5, with no clear D. Germline V CDR1 and CDR2: SGHRS, YFSETQ. The V gene lost 4 bases and the J gene lost 4 bases, with 9 bases spanning the gap. The CDR3 is 13 amino acids. The CDR3 DNA reads TGCGCCAGCAGCCCGGGATTGAATCAGCCCCAGCATTTT. Its translation is CASSPGLNQPQHF.

This sequence joins TRBV11-2 and TRBJ2-2; a possible D gene is TRBD2 (6 bases). The CDR3 is made up of 17 amino acids. Per germline, CDR1 SGHAT and CDR2 FQNNGV. V gave up 1 base and J gave up 4 bases, with 16 bases separating them. The CDR3 DNA reads TGTGCCAGCAGCTTAGGGGTGGCGGGACGATTCACCGGGGAGCTGTTTTTT. Its protein is CASSLGVAGRFTGELFF.

V and J are TRBV19 and TRBJ1-5, with 8 bases that match TRBD1. The CDR3 contains 16 residues. CDR1 and CDR2 from the germline V gene are LNHDA and SQIVND (reference sequence). V gave up 5 bases and J gave up 5 bases; unmatched junction bases: 11. Here the CDR3 reads CASSYAGTGSYQPQHF. The CDR3 DNA reads TGTGCCAGTAGTTACGCCGGGACAGGTTCTTATCAGCCCCAGCATTTT.

This clone has a single count. The CDR3 DNA reads as TGTGCCAGCAGTTTAAGGGGGTGGGGGATGGGCACTGAAGCTTTCTTT. Translation gives CASSLRGWGMGTEAFF. The genes are TRBV28 and TRBJ1-1; D perhaps matches TRBD1 (6 bases). The length of the CDR3 is 16 residues. In germline, CDR1 is MDHEN, CDR2 SYDVKM. V was trimmed by 2 bases and J by 4 bases, leaving 17 bases between them.

The rearrangement uses TRBV7-8 and TRBJ2-6; 9 bases are shared with TRBD2. Germline V lookup: CDR1 SGHVS, CDR2 FQNEAQ. V was clipped by 6 bases and J by 1 base; unmatched bases: 10. The CDR3 is made up of 18 amino acids. The CDR3 nucleotides read TGTGCCAGCAGTCCCTGGGCGGGAGGGCCGTCTGGGGCCAACGTCCTGACTTTC. The encoded protein is CASSPWAGGPSGANVLTF. The variable domain in full, completed from reference TRBV7-8 and TRBJ2-6, reads GAGVSQSPRYKVAKRGQDVALRCDPISGHVSLFWYQQALGQGPEFLTYFQNEAQLDKSGLPSDRFFAERPEGSVSTLKIQRTQQEDSAVYLCASSPWAGGPSGANVLTFGAGSRLTVL.

The gene calls are TRBV7-3 and TRBJ2-5, with 9 nucleotides matching TRBD2. The ends lost 5 bases at V and 4 bases at J; junction bases unmatched: 5. CDR3 length: 14 amino acids. Germline V gene sequence: CDR1 SGHTA, CDR2 FQGTGA. CDR3 sequence: CASSDSGGGETQYF. The CDR3 DNA is TGTGCCAGCAGCGATAGCGGGGGCGGAGAGACCCAGTACTTC.

This clone was seen just once. The CDR3 reads CAITETSLNEQFF. In DNA, the CDR3 is TGTGCCATCACCGAGACTAGTCTCAATGAGCAGTTCTTC. The J gene is TRBJ2-1, the V gene TRBV10-3; the D gene is possibly TRBD2 (6 bases). CDR1 ENHRY and CDR2 SYGVKD come from the germline V gene. V was trimmed by 7 bases and J by 6 bases, leaving 13 bases between them. This CDR3 is 13 amino acids long.

This chain links TRBV28 with TRBJ1-2; 12 bases map to TRBD1. The germline CDR1 and CDR2 sequences are MDHEN and SYDVKM. Trimming took 7 bases from V and 8 from J; bases not matched to a gene: 11. The CDR3 length is 15 residues. CDR3 loop: CASIGGQGAYKGYTF. The CDR3 bases are TGTGCCAGCATAGGGGGACAGGGGGCTTATAAGGGCTACACCTTC.

This chain joins TRBV19 and TRBJ2-3; 9 bases map to TRBD2. Trimming removed 5 bases from V and 0 bases from J; junction bases left unmatched: 12. The CDR3 runs 18 residues. Germline V gene lookup returns CDR1 LNHDA and CDR2 SQIVND (reference sequence). CDR3 region: CASSPERGAPSSTDTQYF. CDR3 nucleotide sequence: TGTGCCAGTAGTCCGGAGCGGGGGGCACCCTCTAGCACAGATACGCAGTATTTT.

This clone has just one count. This specimen includes other DNA sequences encoding the same CDR3. The chain links TRBV30 to TRBJ2-7, with no clear D. The CDR3 contains 12 residues. V lost 3 bases, J lost 6 bases, and 12 bases lay in between. Germline-derived CDR1 and CDR2 are GTSNPN and SVGIG (reference sequence). The DNA of the CDR3 is TGTGCCTGGAGGCAGGCCGCCCTCGAGCAGTACTTC. It codes for CAWRQAALEQYF. Full variable domain (rest looked up from reference TRBV30 and TRBJ2-7): SQTIHQWPATLVQPVGSPLSLECTVEGTSNPNLYWYRQAAGRGLQLLFYSVGIGQISSEVPQNLSASRPQDRQFILSSKKLLLSDSGFYLCAWRQAALEQYFGPGTRLTVT.

V is TRBV7-3 and J is TRBJ2-3; 8 bases agree with TRBD1. This CDR3 is built from 16 residues. Germline values: CDR1 SGHTA, CDR2 FQGTGA. Trimming removed 5 bases from V and 3 bases from J; junction bases left unmatched: 10. The CDR3 loop is CASSLLGQGATDTQYF. CDR3 nucleotides: TGTGCCAGCAGCCTCCTGGGGCAGGGGGCTACAGATACGCAGTATTTT.

V gene TRBV7-8 combines with J gene TRBJ2-1, with TRBD2 as a possible D gene (5 bases). Between the trimmed V and J ends, which lost 6 bases and 6 bases, there was a span of 18 bases. From germline, CDR1 is SGHVS and CDR2 FQNEAQ. The CDR3 loop spans 15 amino acids. The CDR3 spells CASRGWRMRSNEQFF. CDR3 in DNA: TGTGCCAGCAGGGGATGGAGGATGAGATCCAATGAGCAGTTCTTC.

The chain employs TRBV5-1 and TRBJ1-2, with D perhaps TRBD1 (6 bases). The CDR3 runs to 14 residues. V dropped 6 bases and J dropped 2 bases, with 14 bases sitting between them. CDR1 and CDR2 (germline): SGHRS, YFSETQ. Here the CDR3 DNA reads TGCGCCAGCACCCAACAGGGATCGAACTATGGCTACACCTTC. It encodes CASTQQGSNYGYTF.

This rearrangement joins TRBV5-8 to TRBJ1-1; a possible D gene is TRBD1 (5 bases). This CDR3 is 15 amino acids long. V lost 1 base and J lost 0, with 10 bases in between. From germline, CDR1 is SGHTS and CDR2 YDEGEE. CDR3 sequence reads: CASSLPGLVNTEAFF. As DNA, the CDR3 is TGTGCCAGCAGCTTGCCGGGACTGGTGAACACTGAAGCTTTCTTT.